Shown below are 28 T cell receptor beta chains from a single sample sequenced in a study of cytomegalovirus exposure and HLA in healthy donors (dated by TCRdb to 2017 to 2019). Library generation was performed with the immunoSEQ multiplex PCR assay. For the multiplex PCR, a mixture combining 60 forward primers for TCR Vbeta segments and 13 reverse primers for TCR Jbeta segments was used. TCRdb mirrors the immuneACCESS table, restricted to in-frame sequences. Some clones are absent from its copies; in checked studies, under half trace to an unresolved V gene, and the reason for the others is unknown. Within this sample are about 250,000 clones, with roughly 80% of them counted one time only. Clones ranked in the top ten supply 0.3% of the sample. The sequencing sample was made of PBMCs. The receptors were gathered from a girl aged 2 to 10 in good health and CMV-seronegative.

This rearrangement joins TRBV30 to TRBJ1-6; weak D call: TRBD1 (5 bases). Germline V gene lookup returns CDR1 GTSNPN and CDR2 SVGIG (reference sequence). V lost 3 bases to trimming and J lost 8 bases, with 14 bases between them. The CDR3 sequence is 14 residues long. In nucleotides, the CDR3 is TGTGCCTGGAGCCAGGGAGGGTTTGATTCACCCCTCCACTTT. Translating gives CAWSQGGFDSPLHF.

This rearrangement joins TRBV5-1 to TRBJ1-1, with D uncertain. Trimming shortened V by 1 base and J by 3 bases, and 7 bases separated the two germline ends. The CDR3 runs 13 residues. Germline loops: CDR1 SGHRS, CDR2 YFSETQ. The CDR3 bases are TGCGCCAGCAGCTTGACAGCAGACACTGAAGCTTTCTTT. The encoded protein is CASSLTADTEAFF.

The CDR3 DNA is TGTGCCAGCAGCTTAAGGAGGGTGGCGGTTCGCGAGCAGTACTTC. Translated, it gives CASSLRRVAVREQYF. This chain uses TRBV7-8 with TRBJ2-7, with D perhaps TRBD2 (6 bases). CDR1 SGHVS and CDR2 FQNEAQ come from the germline V gene. The V gene lost 2 bases and the J gene lost 6 bases, with 17 bases spanning the gap. CDR3 length: 15 amino acids.

This clone was counted only a few times. V is TRBV7-3 and J is TRBJ2-3; 9 bases are shared with TRBD2. Germline V gene lookup returns CDR1 SGHTA and CDR2 FQGTGA. The CDR3 length is 17 residues. Trimming cost V 1 base and J 4 bases; bases outside gene matches: 9. The CDR3 bases are TGTGCCAGCAGCTTAAGAGGGGGCGGGGGGGCCTCAGATACGCAGTATTTT. This translates into CASSLRGGGGASDTQYF.

The chain carries TRBV2 and TRBJ2-5; maybe TRBD2 (5 bases). The DNA end favors TRBJ2-7, so the J call may be wrong. The CDR3 totals 14 residues. The germline gives CDR1 SNHLY, CDR2 FYNNEI. CDR3 nucleotide sequence: TGTGCCAGCAGTGCACGGGAAGGCTCCTACGAGCAGTACTTC. The encoded protein is CASSAREGSYEQYF.

In this sample, this clone turned up once. This chain links TRBV5-6 with TRBJ2-3, with D possibly TRBD1 on 5 matching bases. Trimming left V 8 bases short and J 5 bases short, with 15 bases between. The CDR3 has 13 amino acids. The V gene's germline CDR1 is SGHDT and CDR2 YYEEEE. DNA of the CDR3: TGTGCCAGTCTCCAGGGTGGGCTAGATACGCAGTATTTT. It encodes CASLQGGLDTQYF.

This clone was found a few times. The chain is built from TRBV2 and TRBJ2-7; 8 bases are a match to TRBD1. CDR1 is SNHLY and CDR2 is FYNNEI in the germline V gene. The CDR3 length is 11 residues. V was pared by 8 bases and J by 3 bases, with 0 bases of the junction left unmatched. The CDR3 here is CASGQGYEQYF. Written as DNA, the CDR3 is TGTGCCAGCGGACAGGGCTACGAGCAGTACTTC.

The chain links TRBV7-3 to TRBJ2-1; maybe TRBD2 (6 bases). CDR1 and CDR2 from the germline V gene are SGHTA and FQGTGA. V lost 3 bases, J lost 0 bases, and 9 bases lay in between. The CDR3 runs 15 residues. The chain's CDR3 is CASSFLASSYNEQFF. DNA of the CDR3: TGTGCCAGCAGCTTTCTAGCGTCCTCCTACAATGAGCAGTTCTTC.

The chain couples TRBV18 to TRBJ1-1; the D gene is possibly TRBD1 (5 bases). Germline CDR1 KGHSH, CDR2 LQKENI. This CDR3 spans 14 amino acids. Deletions cut 3 bases from V and 2 bases from J, with 10 bases between. For the CDR3, the DNA is TGTGCCAGCTCACCCGACAGCGACAACACTGAAGCTTTCTTT. Its protein product is CASSPDSDNTEAFF. The whole variable domain, filled in from reference TRBV18 and TRBJ1-1, reads NAGVMQNPRHLVRRRGQEARLRCSPMKGHSHVYWYRQLPEEGLKFMVYLQKENIIDESGMPKERFSAEFPKEGPSILRIQQVVRGDSAAYFCASSPDSDNTEAFFGQGTRLTVV.

In DNA, the CDR3 is TGTGCCAGCAGACCATACAGGGGTAAAGGAACTGAAGCTTTCTTT. This sequence encodes CASRPYRGKGTEAFF. The chain is built from TRBV28 and TRBJ1-1, with TRBD1 matching over 7 bases. J was trimmed by 5 bases and V by 6 bases; bases with no gene match: 12. The CDR3 loop spans 15 amino acids. CDR1 is MDHEN, CDR2 SYDVKM, per germline.

About this clone itself: Relative to the germline gene, one junction end is altered; a read error may explain this. CDR3 sequence (DNA): TGTTCCAGCAGTACAAGCTCTGGAAACACCATATATTTT. Protein product: CSSSTSSGNTIYF. The chain carries TRBV7-9 and TRBJ1-3; D is ambiguous. CDR1 SEHNR and CDR2 FQNEAQ come from the germline V gene (reference sequence). This CDR3 has 13 amino acids.

V is TRBV19 and J is TRBJ1-5; 8 bases fit TRBD1. Germline V CDR1 and CDR2: LNHDA, SQIVND (reference sequence). Trimming at V came to 10 bases and at J to 2 bases, leaving 7 bases not matched to a gene. The CDR3 consists of 14 residues. DNA for the CDR3: TGTGCCACCCTGGGGACAGGCGGCAATCAGCCCCAGCATTTT. It specifies CATLGTGGNQPQHF.

As regards this clone: Compared with germline, one end of the junction differs, possibly owing to a read error. The V and J genes are TRBV20-1 and TRBJ2-4; 8 bases line up with TRBD1. The CDR3 sequence is 11 residues long. Germline V lookup: CDR1 DFQATT, CDR2 SNEGSKA (reference sequence). CDR3 in amino acids: CSATRRGRTDF. CDR3 coding DNA: TGCAGTGCTACACGCAGGGGGCGGACGGACTTC.

This clone was detected only a few times. J is TRBJ2-1 and V is TRBV5-1, with TRBD1 matching over 9 bases. With V trimmed by 7 bases and J by 0 bases, 11 bases remained unmatched. There are 17 residues in the CDR3. Germline CDR1 and CDR2: SGHRS and YFSETQ. CDR3 nucleotides: TGCGCCAGCGGGACAGGGAAATCTTTTTACTCCTACAATGAGCAGTTCTTC. It encodes CASGTGKSFYSYNEQFF.

This clone was observed a handful of times. The chain couples TRBV5-1 to TRBJ2-1, with TRBD2 matching 12 bases. This CDR3 contains 15 residues. Germline assignment: CDR1 SGHRS and CDR2 YFSETQ. The ends lost 2 bases at V and 6 bases at J; junction bases unmatched: 3. The CDR3 region has the DNA TGCGCCAGCAGCTTCCTAGCGGGGGGGGGCAATGAGCAGTTCTTC. It is translated as CASSFLAGGGNEQFF.

This clone was seen more than once but under ten times. The gene calls are TRBV5-1 and TRBJ2-1, with 10 nucleotides matching TRBD2. The germline V gene has CDR1 SGHRS and CDR2 YFSETQ. This CDR3 is 15 amino acids long. V was clipped by 4 bases and J by 7 bases; unmatched bases: 8. In DNA form, the CDR3 reads TGCGCCAGCAGCACGCTAGCGGGAGTTGAAAATGAGCAGTTCTTC. Amino acids: CASSTLAGVENEQFF.

The genes are TRBV5-6 and TRBJ1-5; 8 bases agree with TRBD1. The germline V gene encodes CDR1 SGHDT and CDR2 YYEEEE. This CDR3 is built from 17 residues. The J segment lost 2 bases and the V segment lost 0 bases, leaving 7 bases of the junction unmatched. CDR3 sequence: CASSLGAGGSGNQPQHF. The CDR3 DNA follows: TGTGCCAGCAGCTTGGGGGCAGGGGGCTCGGGCAATCAGCCCCAGCATTTT.

This clone was observed once. This CDR3 is also generated by other DNA sequences in the sample. The chain links TRBV19 to TRBJ2-1, with D possibly being TRBD1 (6 bases). The V and J ends lost 2 bases and 0 bases respectively, with 8 bases between them. The germline CDR1 and CDR2 sequences are LNHDA and SQIVND (reference sequence). This CDR3 contains 15 residues. The CDR3 here is CASSITGSSYNEQFF. CDR3 in DNA: TGTGCCAGTAGTATAACAGGGAGCTCCTACAATGAGCAGTTCTTC.

The gene calls are TRBV5-4 and TRBJ1-4; D not resolved. V was shortened by 2 bases and J by 5 bases, with 10 bases between the two germline ends. The germline V gene encodes CDR1 SGHNT and CDR2 YYREEE (reference sequence). This CDR3 is 14 amino acids long. CDR3 region: CASSFGLLNEKLFF. For the CDR3, the DNA is TGTGCCAGCAGCTTCGGACTTTTGAATGAAAAACTGTTTTTT.

The gene calls are TRBV4-2 and TRBJ1-3, with D perhaps TRBD1 (6 bases). CDR1 and CDR2 (germline): LGHNA, YNFKEQ. V lost 0 bases and J lost 7, with 13 bases in between. This CDR3 region has 15 residues. In nucleotides, the CDR3 is TGTGCCAGCAGCCAAGATCGGGACACGGGGAACACCATATATTTT. This codes for CASSQDRDTGNTIYF.

The table lists this clone with a few counts. The chain recombines TRBV4-1 with TRBJ2-7, with 7 bases aligning to TRBD1. Unmatched junction bases numbered 6, after V lost 4 bases and J lost 3 bases. The CDR3 loop spans 14 amino acids. Germline V lookup: CDR1 MGHRA, CDR2 YSYEKL. CDR3 coding DNA: TGCGCCAGCAGCCCCCCGGACAGGAACTACGAGCAGTACTTC. Protein: CASSPPDRNYEQYF.

The chain is built from TRBV7-9 and TRBJ2-5, with D perhaps TRBD1 (5 bases). The CDR3 consists of 14 residues. The V gene lost 5 bases and the J gene lost 6 bases, with 16 bases spanning the gap. Germline V gene sequence: CDR1 SEHNR, CDR2 FQNEAQ (reference sequence). The DNA of the CDR3 is TGTGCCAGCAGCGGCCAGGGCGCGGTGAAGACCCAGTACTTC. Translating gives CASSGQGAVKTQYF. Supplemented by reference TRBV7-9 and TRBJ2-5, the full variable domain reads DTGVSQNPRHKITKRGQNVTFRCDPISEHNRLYWYRQTLGQGPEFLTYFQNEAQLEKSRLLSDRFSAERPKGSFSTLEIQRTEQGDSAMYLCASSGQGAVKTQYFGPGTRLLVL.

The chain joins TRBV28 to TRBJ2-2, with a weak D call TRBD2 (5 bases). V lost 5 bases, J lost 5 bases, and 30 bases lay in between. Germline values: CDR1 MDHEN, CDR2 SYDVKM. The CDR3 is made up of 20 amino acids. In DNA form, the CDR3 reads TGTGCCAGCAGTCCGACCCTCCTTTTTACGGGGTCAAGAAGTACCGGGGAGCTGTTTTTT. This translates into CASSPTLLFTGSRSTGELFF.

This clone was counted a few times. The rearrangement uses TRBV4-1 and TRBJ1-4, with TRBD1 as a possible D gene (5 bases). CDR3 size: 15 residues. The ends were cut back, 4 bases at V and 8 bases at J, with 17 bases in the middle. Germline CDR1 MGHRA, CDR2 YSYEKL. CDR3 bases: TGCGCCAGCAGCCGAATGGAGGGGAGGCCGGAAAAACTGTTTTTT. Translation gives CASSRMEGRPEKLFF.

The V call is TRBV4-2, the J call TRBJ2-3; TRBD2 matches 8 bases. Germline V gene sequence: CDR1 LGHNA, CDR2 YNFKEQ. Unmatched junction bases numbered 9, after V lost 4 bases and J lost 0 bases. This CDR3 has 17 residues. The CDR3 loop is CASSPLGAGGSTDTQYF. CDR3 DNA: TGTGCCAGCAGCCCGTTGGGGGCGGGGGGAAGCACAGATACGCAGTATTTT.

The CDR3 loop is CASSPPRRLHPYEQYF. Here the CDR3 DNA reads TGTGCCAGCAGCCCACCGAGGCGGCTGCATCCCTACGAGCAGTACTTC. The chain recombines TRBV4-2 with TRBJ2-7; D not resolved. The CDR3 covers 16 residues. V was trimmed by 4 bases and J by 2 bases, leaving 18 bases between them. CDR1 is LGHNA, CDR2 YNFKEQ, per germline.

This clone has a single count. The V call is TRBV5-6, the J call TRBJ2-3; TRBD1 agrees at 10 bases. CDR3 length equals 14 residues. V trimming: 4 bases; J trimming: 6 bases; junction bases outside the gene matches: 5. The germline V gene encodes CDR1 SGHDT and CDR2 YYEEEE. In DNA, the CDR3 is TGTGCCAGCAGCCAGGGACAGGGGAGGGATACGCAGTATTTT. It is translated as CASSQGQGRDTQYF.

This sequence joins TRBV6-1 and TRBJ2-7, with D possibly being TRBD1 (6 bases). CDR3 size: 11 residues. V gave up 3 bases and J gave up 9 bases, with 9 bases separating them. The V gene's germline CDR1 is MNHNS and CDR2 SASEGT. CDR3 DNA: TGTGCCAGCAGTGACGCGGACAGGCAGTACTTC. This codes for CASSDADRQYF.